Included here is one TCR beta chain sequence, with context. Using immunoSEQ multiplex PCR, the repertoire was profiled, and TCRdb retains in-frame clones only, with some absent. The sample lists some 16,000 clones; roughly four fifths were seen once. This sample is drawn from a study of T cell changes during pregnancy in multiple sclerosis. Sequencing was performed on CD8+ T cells from peripheral blood mononuclear cells, taken in the second trimester of pregnancy. The receptor comes from a female donor in good health, enrolled as a control in a pregnancy study.

CDR3 DNA sequence: TGTGCCAGCAGCCCCAGACAGGGGGGTGGCACAGATACGCAGTATTTT. Translating gives CASSPRQGGGTDTQYF. The chain uses TRBV9 and TRBJ2-3, with 9 nucleotides matching TRBD1. V trimming: 4 bases; J trimming: 1 base; junction bases outside the gene matches: 7. This CDR3 spans 16 amino acids. Germline V gene sequence: CDR1 SGDLS, CDR2 YYNGEE. Looking up the rest from reference TRBV9 and TRBJ2-3 gives the full variable domain: DSGVTQTPKHLITATGQRVTLRCSPRSGDLSVYWYQQSLDQGLQFLIQYYNGEERAKGNILERFSAQQFPDLHSELNLSSLELGDSALYFCASSPRQGGGTDTQYFGPGTRLTVL.